This T cell receptor (beta chain) was obtained from a study of long-term antiretroviral therapy in people with HIV. General study points: The study found that diversity rose after ART but stayed below transplant donor controls. Clones that had undergone expansion before ART dominated the repertoire at all time points. Controls had broader CDR3 length ranges than HIV repertoires did.

V was clipped by 6 bases and J by 3 bases; unmatched bases: 13. The CDR3 length is 16 residues. CDR1 and CDR2 (germline): MDHEN, SYDVKM. immunoSEQ v3.0 was run at survey level. Sequencing was performed with immunoSEQ multiplex PCR; in TCRdb, only in-frame clones are kept and a portion is missing. The table records around 19,000 clones, about 90% of them present only once. In the case of this clone: The target antigen is unknown.

It was in the United States that all participants with HIV were treated. The rearrangement joins TRBV28 to TRBJ2-7; TRBD2 aligns across 8 bases. This clonotype was sampled from a woman aged 45-65 years with HIV. The starting material was unsorted PBMCs, obtained 2.6 years after starting antiretroviral therapy. This CDR3 is CASSLTGGAGDYEQYF. CDR3 DNA: TGTGCCAGCAGCTTAACGGGAGGGGCGGGGGACTACGAGCAGTACTTC.